This T cell receptor (beta chain) comes out of a study of blood T cell repertoires in COVID-19 (dated by TCRdb to the early 2020s). Describing the broader study: Samples covering the acute and convalescent phases of COVID-19 were provided by collaborators in the United States, Italy and Spain. The material from the prospective study consisted of cDNA or gDNA derived from T cells, B-cell-depleted T cells, or PBMCs. Subjects who had been exposed to COVID-19, were actively infected with it, or had recovered from it provided the deeply sampled blood TCRbeta repertoires that made up the dataset. The repertoires were made available in a free public database intended to serve as a resource for research on the immune response to SARS-CoV-2. Samples were obtained from the ongoing ImmuneRACE study (first 160 participants) and from 1,254 subjects provided by 6 global collaborators. Sample metadata almost always included a de-identified subject ID, COVID-19 status, age in years and sex. Where available, HLA class I and class II types were obtained from metadata supplied by the sample provider rather than from assay-based typing.

Collaborating institutions collected whole blood in K2EDTA tubes following their own protocols. For TCRbeta analysis, collaborators shipped samples as frozen whole blood, isolated PBMCs, or DNA extracted from either of those sample types. Study-level results and caveats: The amount of clinical and demographic metadata varied by source and participant and was provided uncurated.

TCRbeta CDR3 regions were amplified from genomic DNA using the immunoSEQ Assay, a bias-controlled multiplex PCR. Concerning the study's data processing: The number of nucleated cells in each sample was estimated from the amplification of reference gene primers within the assay. To quantify the absolute abundance of each unique TCRbeta CDR3 rearrangement, sequence reads were collapsed and filtered. For each sample, productive Simpson clonality was calculated by taking the square root of Simpson's diversity index across productive rearrangements. TCRdb holds this immuneACCESS table with in-frame rearrangements only. Some clones are missing; in checked studies, unresolved V genes explain under half, and the rest has no known cause. Clone size and V and J calls were adopted from that table, with D and trimming inferred from the DNA. In all, the sample holds over 90,000 clones, and approximately 88% of those were seen once. The top ten clones comprise around 3.4% of the sample.

As concerns this clone: This receptor's antigen is unknown. Within one base of it there is no much larger clone, and no base qualities were kept.

CDR1 and CDR2 (SGDLS, YYNGEE) derive from the germline V gene. V is shortened by 4 bases, J by 7 bases, and the region joining them spans 21 bases. The CDR3 runs 17 residues from the cysteine to the phenylalanine. Only CDR3 DNA remains: 51 bases, in frame from the first base. The rearranged chain carries TRBV9 and TRBJ1-6; TRBD1 might be the D gene, on 5 matching bases. The specimen sequenced was peripheral blood. This sequence was found in a woman in her sixties or seventies with acute or convalescent COVID-19. The DNA sequence reads TGTGCCAGCAGCCCGACACTCCCCAGGGAAGGGAATTCACCCCTCCACTTT. This sequence encodes CASSPTLPREGNSPLHF.